This TCR beta chain originates from a study of CD8+ T cells in alopecia areata. Study findings and constraints: Resident alphabeta T cells of normal skin are also sequenced in scalp samples. Possibly as an HLA-related effect, TCR sharing across patients appeared less clear than in mice. Elevated clonality characterized lesional scalp relative to normal scalp, particularly in alopecia totalis/universalis.

This CDR3 is built from 13 residues. Germline V lookup: CDR1 WSHSY, CDR2 SAAADI. The V gene end was trimmed by 8 bases and the J gene end by 1 base; junction bases not matched to a gene: 4. Points on this clone: What it binds is not known.

RNA was extracted and reverse transcribed into cDNA as the sequencing template. The protocol was immunoSEQ multiplex PCR, while the TCRdb copy is restricted to in-frame clones and leaves out a portion. Here the sample spans about 110,000 clones, 59% being singletons. Sorted out of PBMCs were CD4+ T cells and CD8+ T cells. The chain has TRBV10-2 and TRBJ1-1; 7 nucleotides agree with TRBD1. This sequence originates from a human donor in good health. Input material: CD8+ T cells sorted from blood. The CDR3 loop reads CASGGTANTEAFF. The CDR3 DNA follows: TGCGCCAGCGGAGGGACAGCGAACACTGAAGCTTTCTTT.